This TCR beta chain was documented in a study of cytomegalovirus exposure and HLA in healthy donors. General observations from the study: Subsequent analysis showed first-cohort TCR clusters tending to co-occur in some 120 validation repertoires.

TCRdb's table, derived via immunoSEQ multiplex PCR, lists solely in-frame clones and lacks some. The sample has under 200,000 clones; roughly 86% are singletons. CDR1 and CDR2 (germline): SGHRS, YFSETQ. J lost 10 bases, V lost 1 base, and 9 bases had no gene match. The CDR3 is 14 residues long. About this clone itself: As yet, its antigen is unknown.

Separate from the 666-subject first cohort, the 120-subject validation cohort was the one that the donors belonged to. Sequencing input: PBMCs. The chain employs TRBV5-1 and TRBJ2-5, with 8 bases identical to TRBD2. This receptor was identified in a man in his late teens or twenties in good health and CMV-seropositive. The CDR3 region is CASSLLEPGGDQYF. The CDR3 DNA reads TGCGCCAGCAGCTTGCTGGAACCCGGGGGGGACCAGTACTTC.